Each of the 9 T cell receptor beta chains below was sequenced from the same sample in a study of blood T cells in healthy people across ages. The second PCR ran roughly 6 to 11 cycles with a sample-barcoded 5' primer and J-beta primers. TCRdb re-called the 5' RACE reads through MiXCR, storing one row per CDR3 protein. The sample gives about 730,000 distinct CDR3 sequences, 43% of which show up once; 20% to 25% is in the top ten. Sequenced input: blood. These receptors were obtained from a woman in her sixties in good health.

The J gene is TRBJ2-7, the V gene TRBV6-2 or TRBV6-3; TRBD1 aligns across 7 bases. CDR1 MNHEY and CDR2 SVGEGT come from the germline V gene. V gave up 6 bases and J gave up 2 bases; unmatched junction bases: 10. This CDR3 comprises 15 residues. The CDR3 DNA sequence: TGTGCCAGCAGAAGACCGGGACAGATTACCTACGAGCAGTACTTC. Amino acid sequence: CASRRPGQITYEQYF.

The CDR3: CASSLGEAGAYEQYF. CDR3 DNA sequence: TGTGCCAGCAGCTTGGGGGAGGCCGGGGCCTACGAGCAGTACTTC. The chain uses TRBV28 and TRBJ2-7; possible D gene TRBD2, 6 bases. Germline V gene lookup returns CDR1 MDHEN and CDR2 SYDVKM. The length of the CDR3 is 15 residues. Deletions cut 6 bases from V and 2 bases from J, with 17 bases between.

This clonotype was counted between two and nine times. This rearrangement joins TRBV18 to TRBJ2-7; D gene ambiguous. The CDR3 runs to 14 residues. V lost 3 bases to trimming and J lost 2 bases, with 11 bases between them. Per the germline V gene, CDR1 is KGHSH and CDR2 is LQKENI. The CDR3 reads CASSPLDGAYEQYF. Written as DNA, the CDR3 is TGTGCCAGCTCACCCCTGGACGGCGCCTACGAGCAGTACTTC.

This clonotype was detected only a few times. The chain recombines TRBV28 with TRBJ2-7; no clear D gene. V lost 5 bases to trimming and J lost 2 bases, with 10 bases between them. The germline CDR1 and CDR2 sequences are MDHEN and SYDVKM. The length of the CDR3 is 13 residues. The CDR3 DNA reads as TGTGCCAGCAGTACCGGGCCCCCCTACGAGCAGTACTTC. Protein: CASSTGPPYEQYF.

Only a few counts were recorded for this clonotype. The chain is built from TRBV10-3 and TRBJ1-5; a weak D match, TRBD1 (5 bases). The V end was cut by 0 bases, the J end by 7 bases, with 7 bases between. The CDR3 sequence is 13 residues long. The V gene's germline CDR1 is ENHRY and CDR2 SYGVKD. CDR3 residues: CAISESGGQPQHF. CDR3 nucleotide sequence: TGTGCCATCAGTGAGTCCGGGGGACAGCCCCAGCATTTT.

The chain uses TRBV6-2 or TRBV6-3 and TRBJ2-3; 8 bases fit TRBD2. V lost 0 bases to trimming and J lost 9 bases; unmatched junction nucleotides: 2. Looked up from germline, CDR1 is MNHEY and CDR2 is SVGEGT. The CDR3 extends over 13 amino acids. Here the CDR3 reads CASSYSSGGTQYF. In DNA, the CDR3 is TGTGCCAGCAGTTACTCTTCGGGAGGGACGCAGTATTTT.

In regard to this clonotype: Being one base from a much bigger clone, this may be a read error. The V call is TRBV24-1, the J call TRBJ2-1; D not resolved. Germline V gene lookup returns CDR1 KGHDR and CDR2 SFDVKD. Trimming removed 4 bases at V and 7 bases at J, with 19 bases between. The CDR3 sequence is 16 residues long. CDR3 sequence reads: CATSDLGRADGNEQFF. The CDR3, as DNA: TGTGCCACCAGTGACCTAGGACGAGCTGATGGGAATGAGCAGTTCTTC.

The table lists this clonotype with a few counts. The chain uses TRBV29-1 and TRBJ2-1, with TRBD2 matching over 8 bases. The CDR3 has 12 residues. The V gene end was trimmed by 4 bases and the J gene end by 9 bases; junction bases not matched to a gene: 5. Germline loops: CDR1 SQVTM, CDR2 ANQGSEA. As DNA, the CDR3 is TGCAGCGTTGCGGGAGGGTCCCGTGAGCAGTTCTTC. It specifies CSVAGGSREQFF.

The chain uses TRBV20-1 and TRBJ2-7, with a possible D match to TRBD2 (6 bases). V was cut by 3 bases and J by 0 bases, with 15 bases left in between. Germline loops: CDR1 DFQATT, CDR2 SNEGSKA (reference sequence). This CDR3 comprises 15 residues. CDR3 nucleotides: TGCAGTGCTAGGGGGATAGCGGCTGACTCCTACGAGCAGTACTTC. It specifies CSARGIAADSYEQYF.